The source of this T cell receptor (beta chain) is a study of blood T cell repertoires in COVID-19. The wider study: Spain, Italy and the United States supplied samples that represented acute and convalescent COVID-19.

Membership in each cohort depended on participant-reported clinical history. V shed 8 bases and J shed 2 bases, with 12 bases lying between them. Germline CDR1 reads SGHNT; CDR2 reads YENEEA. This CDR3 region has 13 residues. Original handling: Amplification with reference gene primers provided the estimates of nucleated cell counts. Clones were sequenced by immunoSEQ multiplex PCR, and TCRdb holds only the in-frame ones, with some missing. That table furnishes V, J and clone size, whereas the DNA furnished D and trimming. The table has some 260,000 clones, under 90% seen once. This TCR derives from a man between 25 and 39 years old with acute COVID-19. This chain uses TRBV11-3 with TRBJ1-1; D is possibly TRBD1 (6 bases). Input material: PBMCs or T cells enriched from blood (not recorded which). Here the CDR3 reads CASGRTDNTEAFF. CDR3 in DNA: TGTGCCAGCGGAAGGACAGACAACACTGAAGCTTTCTTT.